This TCR beta chain was sequenced in a study of post-analysis software for immune sequencing data. This clonotype has more than one count but fewer than ten. Its antigen is still unknown. Unique-molecular-identifier-tagged TCR beta cDNA libraries were used. TCRdb re-derived calls from the PCR reads in MiXCR, one entry per CDR3 protein. The sample lists some 700,000 distinct CDR3 sequences, around 60% occurring once. This CDR3 has 15 amino acids. Germline CDR1 reads SGHTA; CDR2 reads FQGNSA. V lost 1 base, J lost 2 bases, and 11 bases lay in between. Study observations and caveats: Samples from one preparation batch, clustered by F measure, grouped strongly together. Higher frequency in patients than in controls was seen for roughly five TRBV segments, with TRBV5-6, TRBV5-1 and TRBV20-1 among them.

The chain recombines TRBV7-2 with TRBJ2-5; a possible D gene is TRBD1 (5 bases). The source of this sequence is a girl aged 2 to 10 with multiple sclerosis. Sequencing was done on a sample of blood. CDR3 region: CASSLELWTQETQYF. The CDR3 DNA follows: TGTGCCAGCAGCTTAGAGTTGTGGACACAAGAGACCCAGTACTTC.